This TCR beta chain comes out of a study of blood T cell repertoires in COVID-19. Study-wide background: Some COVID-19 samples were acute and others convalescent; all came from the United States, Italy and Spain.

J gave up 0 bases and V 1 base, and 1 base lay outside the gene matches. Germline V gene sequence: CDR1 SGHRS, CDR2 YFSETQ. This CDR3 is built from 15 residues. Per the authors' pipeline: Nucleated cell number was recorded as an estimate derived from reference gene primer amplification. The table came from immunoSEQ multiplex PCR; TCRdb's copy has only in-frame clones and leaves some out. V and J calls plus clone size are reproduced from that table; the DNA served to infer D and trimming. The repertoire holds approximately 240,000 clones, with about 86% as singletons. This TCR was sampled from a woman aged 30 to 39 who had recovered from COVID-19. Sequenced sample: peripheral blood. This chain joins TRBV5-1 and TRBJ2-5, with TRBD2 identical over 9 bases. This CDR3 is CASSLTSGYQETQYF. As DNA, the CDR3 is TGCGCCAGCAGCTTGACTAGCGGGTACCAAGAGACCCAGTACTTC.